A selection of T cell receptor beta chains follows, all from one sample in a study of cytomegalovirus exposure and HLA in healthy donors. Generated by immunoSEQ multiplex PCR, the TCRdb table keeps only in-frame clones and is missing some. The sample holds around 200,000 clones, under 85% seen once. Sequenced input: PBMCs. These receptors were obtained from a male donor in good health and CMV-seronegative. Each CDR3 is given with its conserved first and last residue. D genes are given only for firm matches. Some rows mark clone size as missing; the rest say once, few, many or name a class of expanded clone.

d_call	clone_size	v_call	j_call	cdr3_nt	cdr3_aa
NA	once	TRBV6-5	TRBJ1-4	TGTGCCAGCAGAGATGGGGCAATGGCTAATGAAAAACTGTTTTTT	CASRDGAMANEKLFF
NA	NA	TRBV6-5	TRBJ1-1	TGTGCCAGCACCCAGACCCACAGGAACACTGAAGCTTTCTTT	CASTQTHRNTEAFF
TRBD1	NA	TRBV27	TRBJ2-7	TGTGCCAGCAGTTTGGGACAGGGGGGCTACGAGCAGTACTTC	CASSLGQGGYEQYF
NA	NA	TRBV6-5	TRBJ2-2	TGTGCCAGCAGTTACCCGCAGGACGGGGAGCTGTTTTTT	CASSYPQDGELFF
NA	NA	TRBV19	TRBJ1-1	TGTGCCAGTAGTATCATTCAGGGTAATGAAGCTTTCTTT	CASSIIQGNEAFF
NA	few	TRBV6-4	TRBJ2-3	TGTGCCAGCAGTGACAACCCGAAACAGGGATCGGATACGCAGTATTTT	CASSDNPKQGSDTQYF
TRBD1	NA	TRBV5-8	TRBJ1-4	TGTGCCAGCAGCTTGGGGGACAGGGTTGGCGAAAAACTGTTTTTT	CASSLGDRVGEKLFF
TRBD2	NA	TRBV6-5	TRBJ2-1	TGTGCCAGCAGGCTAATGGTAGCGGGAGTTCCTGAGCAGTTCTTC	CASRLMVAGVPEQFF
NA	NA	TRBV15	TRBJ2-7	TGTGCCACCAGCAAGAGAAGCTTTGGTGACGAGCAGTACTTC	CATSKRSFGDEQYF
NA	NA	TRBV28	TRBJ1-4	TGTGCCAGCAGTTCGCCGACAGCCCTCTCGGACCCAACTAATGAAAAACTGTTTTTT	CASSSPTALSDPTNEKLFF
NA	NA	TRBV6-5	TRBJ2-7	TGTGCCAGCAGTTACGGCGGTTTAGACTCCTACGAGCAGTACTTC	CASSYGGLDSYEQYF
NA	few	TRBV7-2	TRBJ1-4	TGTGCCAGCAGCATCAGAAGAGGGAGGACTAATGAAAAACTGTTTTTT	CASSIRRGRTNEKLFF
NA	NA	TRBV6-5	TRBJ1-1	TGTGCCAGCACTCCCCGGGCCGGGGGCACTGAAGCTTTCTTT	CASTPRAGGTEAFF
TRBD2	NA	TRBV6-5	TRBJ2-3	TGTGCCACCGGAGGGACTAGCGGTTCAGATACGCAGTATTTT	CATGGTSGSDTQYF
NA	NA	TRBV14	TRBJ1-1	TGTGCCAGCAGCCCAAGCATGAACACTGAAGCTTTCTTT	CASSPSMNTEAFF
TRBD2	NA	TRBV28	TRBJ2-3	TGTGCCAGCAGTCCAGGACTAGCGTCCACAGATACGCAGTATTTT	CASSPGLASTDTQYF
TRBD1	NA	TRBV19	TRBJ2-2	TGTGCCAGTAGCCCTACAGGGGGCGTCTGGACCGGGGAGCTGTTTTTT	CASSPTGGVWTGELFF